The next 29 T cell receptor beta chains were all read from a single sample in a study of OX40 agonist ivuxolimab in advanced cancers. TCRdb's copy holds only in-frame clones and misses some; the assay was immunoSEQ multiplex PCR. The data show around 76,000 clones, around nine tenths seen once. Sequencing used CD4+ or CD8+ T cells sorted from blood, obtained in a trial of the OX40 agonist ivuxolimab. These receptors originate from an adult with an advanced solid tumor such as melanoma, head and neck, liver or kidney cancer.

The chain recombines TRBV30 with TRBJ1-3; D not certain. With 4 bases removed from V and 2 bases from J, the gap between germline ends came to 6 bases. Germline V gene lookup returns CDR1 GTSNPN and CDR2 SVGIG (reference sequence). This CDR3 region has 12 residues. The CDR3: CAWNLAGNTIYF. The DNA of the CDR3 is TGTGCCTGGAACTTGGCTGGAAACACCATATATTTT. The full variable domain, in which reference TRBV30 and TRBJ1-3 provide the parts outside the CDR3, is SQTIHQWPATLVQPVGSPLSLECTVEGTSNPNLYWYRQAAGRGLQLLFYSVGIGQISSEVPQNLSASRPQDRQFILSSKKLLLSDSGFYLCAWNLAGNTIYFGEGSWLTVV.

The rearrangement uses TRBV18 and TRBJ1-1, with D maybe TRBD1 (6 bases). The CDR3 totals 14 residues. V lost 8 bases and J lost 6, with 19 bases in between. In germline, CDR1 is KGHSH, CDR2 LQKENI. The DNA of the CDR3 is TGTGCCAGCCGCGACCCAGGGGCCCAGCCTGAAGCTTTCTTT. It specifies CASRDPGAQPEAFF. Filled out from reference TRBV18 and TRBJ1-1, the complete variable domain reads NAGVMQNPRHLVRRRGQEARLRCSPMKGHSHVYWYRQLPEEGLKFMVYLQKENIIDESGMPKERFSAEFPKEGPSILRIQQVVRGDSAAYFCASRDPGAQPEAFFGQGTRLTVV.

For the CDR3, the DNA is TGTGCCAGCAGCCAGGCGGGAAATTCACCCCTCCACTTT. This sequence encodes CASSQAGNSPLHF. This chain connects TRBV28 to TRBJ1-6; D is unclear. Trimming removed 6 bases at V and 7 bases at J, with 10 bases between. The length of the CDR3 is 13 residues. Germline CDR1 is MDHEN and CDR2 is SYDVKM.

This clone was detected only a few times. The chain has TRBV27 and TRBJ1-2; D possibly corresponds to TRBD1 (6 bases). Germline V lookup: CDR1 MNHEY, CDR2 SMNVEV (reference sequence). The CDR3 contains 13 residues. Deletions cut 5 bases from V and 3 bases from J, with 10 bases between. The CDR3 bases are TGTGCCAGCAGTATGGGGACATACTATGGCTACACCTTC. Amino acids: CASSMGTYYGYTF.

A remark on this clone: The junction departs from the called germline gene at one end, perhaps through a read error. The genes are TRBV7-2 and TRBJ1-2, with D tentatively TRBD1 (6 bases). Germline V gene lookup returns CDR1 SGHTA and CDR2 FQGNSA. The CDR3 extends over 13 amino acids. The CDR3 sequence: CASNLQGDYGYTF. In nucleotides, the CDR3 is TGTGCCAGCAACTTACAGGGTGACTATGGCTACACCTTC.

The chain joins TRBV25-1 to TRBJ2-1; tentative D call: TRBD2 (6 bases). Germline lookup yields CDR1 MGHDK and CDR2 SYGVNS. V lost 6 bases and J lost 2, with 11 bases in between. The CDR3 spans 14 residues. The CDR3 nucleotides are TGTGCCAGCAGGGGGACTCCTGCCTACAATGAGCAGTTCTTC. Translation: CASRGTPAYNEQFF. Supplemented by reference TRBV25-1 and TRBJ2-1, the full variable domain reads EADIYQTPRYLVIGTGKKITLECSQTMGHDKMYWYQQDPGMELHLIHYSYGVNSTEKGDLSSESTVSRIRTEHFPLTLESARPSHTSQYLCASRGTPAYNEQFFGPGTRLTVL.

CDR3 sequence (DNA): TGTGCCAGCAGTTTAGTGGGGTTTGATCGCGGCTACACCTTC. This gives the protein CASSLVGFDRGYTF. This chain connects TRBV27 to TRBJ1-2; D unresolved. Trimming shortened V by 2 bases and J by 8 bases, and 15 bases separated the two germline ends. Germline V gene lookup returns CDR1 MNHEY and CDR2 SMNVEV (reference sequence). The CDR3 has 14 amino acids.

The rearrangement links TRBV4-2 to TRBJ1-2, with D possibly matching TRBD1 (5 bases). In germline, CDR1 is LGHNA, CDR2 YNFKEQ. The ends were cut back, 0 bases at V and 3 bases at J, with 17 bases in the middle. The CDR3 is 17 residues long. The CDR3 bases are TGTGCCAGCAGCCAAGAGCGCGTACAGGAGCGGTACTATGGCTACACCTTC. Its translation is CASSQERVQERYYGYTF.

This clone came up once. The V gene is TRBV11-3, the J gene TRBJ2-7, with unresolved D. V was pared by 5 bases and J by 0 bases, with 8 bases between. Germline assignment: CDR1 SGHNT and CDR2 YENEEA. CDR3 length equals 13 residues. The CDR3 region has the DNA TGTGCCAGCAGCCGTCAGGTCTCCTACGAGCAGTACTTC. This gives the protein CASSRQVSYEQYF.

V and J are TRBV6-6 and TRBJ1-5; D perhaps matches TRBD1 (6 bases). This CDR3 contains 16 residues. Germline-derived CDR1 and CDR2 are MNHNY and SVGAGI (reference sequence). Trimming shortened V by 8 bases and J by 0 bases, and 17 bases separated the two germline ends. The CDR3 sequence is CASEGLTGYSNQPQHF. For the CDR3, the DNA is TGTGCCAGCGAGGGCCTAACAGGGTATAGCAATCAGCCCCAGCATTTT.

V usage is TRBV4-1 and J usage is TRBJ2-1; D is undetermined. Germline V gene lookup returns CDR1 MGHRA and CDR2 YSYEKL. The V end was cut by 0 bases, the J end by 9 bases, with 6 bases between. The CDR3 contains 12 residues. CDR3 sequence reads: CASSQDLSEQFF. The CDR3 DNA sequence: TGCGCCAGCAGCCAAGATCTGAGTGAGCAGTTCTTC.

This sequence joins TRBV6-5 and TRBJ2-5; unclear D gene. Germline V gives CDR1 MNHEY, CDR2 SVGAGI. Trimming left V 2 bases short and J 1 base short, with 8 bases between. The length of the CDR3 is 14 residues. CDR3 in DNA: TGTGCCAGCAGTTACCTTGAAGGCCAAGAGACCCAGTACTTC. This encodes CASSYLEGQETQYF.

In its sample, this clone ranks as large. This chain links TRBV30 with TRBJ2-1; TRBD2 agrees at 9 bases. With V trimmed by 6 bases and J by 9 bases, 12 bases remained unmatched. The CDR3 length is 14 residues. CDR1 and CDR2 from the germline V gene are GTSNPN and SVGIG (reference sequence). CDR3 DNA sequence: TGTGCCTGCCTGGGTTGCGGGAGGGCCAGTGAGCAGTTCTTC. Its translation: CACLGCGRASEQFF.

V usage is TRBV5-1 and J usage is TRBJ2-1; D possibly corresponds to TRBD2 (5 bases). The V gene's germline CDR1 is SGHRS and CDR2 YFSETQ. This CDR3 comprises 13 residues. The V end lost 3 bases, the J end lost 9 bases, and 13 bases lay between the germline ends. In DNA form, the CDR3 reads TGCGCCAGCAGCTCCCCGATAGCGCGTGAGCAGTTCTTC. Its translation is CASSSPIAREQFF.

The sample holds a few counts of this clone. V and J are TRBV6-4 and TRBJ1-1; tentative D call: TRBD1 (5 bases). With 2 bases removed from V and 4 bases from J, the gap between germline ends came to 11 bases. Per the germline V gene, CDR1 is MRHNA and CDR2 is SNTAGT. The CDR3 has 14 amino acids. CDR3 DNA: TGTGCCAGCAGTGACGGAGGGGAGGGCACTGAAGCTTTCTTT. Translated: CASSDGGEGTEAFF.

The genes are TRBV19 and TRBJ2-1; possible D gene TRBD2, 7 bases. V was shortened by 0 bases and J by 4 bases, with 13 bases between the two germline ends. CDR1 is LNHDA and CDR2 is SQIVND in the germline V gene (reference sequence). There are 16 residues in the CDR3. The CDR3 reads CASSIEGGGGYNEQFF. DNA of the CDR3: TGTGCCAGTAGTATAGAGGGAGGGGGAGGTTACAATGAGCAGTTCTTC.

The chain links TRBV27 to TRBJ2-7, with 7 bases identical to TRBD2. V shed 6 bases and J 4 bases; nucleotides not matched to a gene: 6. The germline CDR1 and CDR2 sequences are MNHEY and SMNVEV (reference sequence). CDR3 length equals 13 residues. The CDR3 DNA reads TGTGCCAGCAGGAGCGGGGACCTTTACGAGCAGTACTTC. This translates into CASRSGDLYEQYF.

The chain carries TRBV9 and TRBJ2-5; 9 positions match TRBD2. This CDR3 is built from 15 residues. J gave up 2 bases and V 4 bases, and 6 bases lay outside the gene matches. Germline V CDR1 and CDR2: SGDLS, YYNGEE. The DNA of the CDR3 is TGTGCCAGCAGCCCCCGGACTAGCGTACAAGAGACCCAGTACTTC. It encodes CASSPRTSVQETQYF.

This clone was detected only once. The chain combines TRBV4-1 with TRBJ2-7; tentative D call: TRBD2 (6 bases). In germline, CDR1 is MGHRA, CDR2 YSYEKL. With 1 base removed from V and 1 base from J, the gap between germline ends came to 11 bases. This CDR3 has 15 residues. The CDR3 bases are TGCGCCAGCAGCCAAGGACTAGAAGAATCCTACGAGCAGTACTTC. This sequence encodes CASSQGLEESYEQYF.

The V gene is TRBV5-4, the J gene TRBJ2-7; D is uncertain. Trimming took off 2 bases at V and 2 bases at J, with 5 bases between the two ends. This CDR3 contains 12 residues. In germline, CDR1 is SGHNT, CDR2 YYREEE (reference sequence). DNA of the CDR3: TGTGCCAGCAGCTTCTTAACCTACGAGCAGTACTTC. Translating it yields CASSFLTYEQYF.

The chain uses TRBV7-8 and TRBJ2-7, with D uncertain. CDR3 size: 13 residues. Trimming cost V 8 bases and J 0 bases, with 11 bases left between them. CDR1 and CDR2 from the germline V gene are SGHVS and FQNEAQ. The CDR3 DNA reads TGTGCCAGCGAGCCAAGGAGCTCCTACGAGCAGTACTTC. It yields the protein CASEPRSSYEQYF.

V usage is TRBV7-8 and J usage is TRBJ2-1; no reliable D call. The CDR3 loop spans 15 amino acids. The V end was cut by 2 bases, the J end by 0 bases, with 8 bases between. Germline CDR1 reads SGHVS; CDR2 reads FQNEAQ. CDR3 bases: TGTGCCAGCAGCTTACGGTGGGACTCCTACAATGAGCAGTTCTTC. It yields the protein CASSLRWDSYNEQFF.

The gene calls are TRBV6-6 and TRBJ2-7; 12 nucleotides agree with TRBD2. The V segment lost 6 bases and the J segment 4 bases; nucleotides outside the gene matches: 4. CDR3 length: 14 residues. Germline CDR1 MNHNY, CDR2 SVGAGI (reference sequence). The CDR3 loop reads CASSGLAGRYEQYF. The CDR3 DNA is TGTGCCAGCAGCGGACTAGCGGGAAGGTACGAGCAGTACTTC.

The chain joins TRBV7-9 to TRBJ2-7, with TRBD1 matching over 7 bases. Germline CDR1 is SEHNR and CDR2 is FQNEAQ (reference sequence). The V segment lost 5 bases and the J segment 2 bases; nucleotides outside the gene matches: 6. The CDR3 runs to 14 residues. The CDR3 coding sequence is TGTGCCAGCAGCAACGGGGACAGCGCCTACGAGCAGTACTTC. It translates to CASSNGDSAYEQYF. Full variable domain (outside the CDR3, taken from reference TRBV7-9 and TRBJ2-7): DTGVSQNPRHKITKRGQNVTFRCDPISEHNRLYWYRQTLGQGPEFLTYFQNEAQLEKSRLLSDRFSAERPKGSFSTLEIQRTEQGDSAMYLCASSNGDSAYEQYFGPGTRLTVT.

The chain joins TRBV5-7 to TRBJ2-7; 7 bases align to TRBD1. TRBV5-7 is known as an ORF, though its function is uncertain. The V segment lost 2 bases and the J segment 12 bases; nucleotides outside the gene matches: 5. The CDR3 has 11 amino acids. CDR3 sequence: CASSLATGLYF. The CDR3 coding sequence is TGTGCCAGCAGCTTAGCGACAGGGCTGTACTTC.

CDR3 DNA sequence: TGTGCCAGCAGTGAGGGACAGGGTCGCTACGAGCAGTACTTC. Translated, it gives CASSEGQGRYEQYF. V usage is TRBV2 and J usage is TRBJ2-7; TRBD1 matches at 9 bases. Per germline, CDR1 SNHLY and CDR2 FYNNEI. Trimming removed 3 bases from V and 3 bases from J; junction bases left unmatched: 3. The length of the CDR3 is 14 residues.

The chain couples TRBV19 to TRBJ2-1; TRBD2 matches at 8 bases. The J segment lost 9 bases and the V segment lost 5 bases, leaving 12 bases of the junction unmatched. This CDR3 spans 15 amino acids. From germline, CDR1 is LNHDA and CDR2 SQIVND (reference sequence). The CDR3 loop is CASSPVAGIGREQFF. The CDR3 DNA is TGTGCCAGTAGTCCAGTAGCGGGGATAGGGCGTGAGCAGTTCTTC.

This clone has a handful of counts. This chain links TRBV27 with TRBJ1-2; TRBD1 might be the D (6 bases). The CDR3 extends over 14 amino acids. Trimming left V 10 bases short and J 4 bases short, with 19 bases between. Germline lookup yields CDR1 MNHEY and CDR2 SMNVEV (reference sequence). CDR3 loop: CATLPAGGGYGYTF. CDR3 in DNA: TGTGCCACCCTTCCCGCTGGGGGCGGCTATGGCTACACCTTC.

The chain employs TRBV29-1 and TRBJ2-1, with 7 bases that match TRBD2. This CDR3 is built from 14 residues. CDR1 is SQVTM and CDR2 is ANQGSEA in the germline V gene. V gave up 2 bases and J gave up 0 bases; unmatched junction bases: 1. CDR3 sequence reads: CSVELAASYNEQFF. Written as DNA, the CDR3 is TGCAGCGTTGAACTAGCGGCCTCCTACAATGAGCAGTTCTTC.